Listed here is a single T cell receptor (beta chain). Antigen specificity is unknown. CDR1 is SGHTA and CDR2 is FQGNSA in the germline V gene. The CDR3 spans 13 residues. The V gene lost 1 base and the J gene lost 8 bases, with 10 bases spanning the gap. The sample belongs to a study of shared clonotypes between healthy human individuals. Study summary: Three CD4 naive, three CD4 memory, two CD8 naive and one CD8 memory plate were used per donor. Study-level points and caveats: Blood alone was sampled, and tissue repertoires likely differ.

Subsets obtained from CD4+ cells comprised CD45RA+ naive and CD45RA-negative memory cells. The material for each subset, its genomic DNA, was split evenly across several immunoSEQ plates. Profiled with immunoSEQ multiplex PCR; TCRdb holds only in-frame clones, not every one. This table holds a few million clones, over 85% found once. Material: naive CD4+ T cells sorted from blood. Subset indicated: CD45RA+ positively selected. The chain joins TRBV7-2 to TRBJ2-3; weak D call: TRBD2 (5 bases). The TCR comes from a man aged 18-30 years in good health. The CDR3 loop reads CASSLVVEGTQYF. CDR3 nucleotide sequence: TGTGCCAGCAGCTTAGTTGTAGAGGGTACGCAGTATTTT.